Sequencing of this T cell receptor (beta chain) was carried out in a study of cytomegalovirus exposure and HLA in healthy donors (dated by TCRdb to 2016 to 2017). For the wider study: A later analysis indicated that the 120 validation repertoires were generated on the platform also employed for the roughly 650 repertoires of the first cohort. The aim of the study was to test whether cataloging public T cell receptors could identify signatures of past pathogen exposure. High-throughput TCR immunosequencing, statistical association of individual TCRs with disease status, and machine learning were combined to predict cytomegalovirus infection status. Besides the first cohort of approximately 710 subjects, a separate validation cohort made up of 95 to 150 different subjects was used.

Library prep was done by the immunoSEQ multiplex PCR assay. The study's processing was this. A statistical classification framework was developed to diagnose cytomegalovirus status using the catalog of TCR beta chain sequences. TCRdb obtained this table from immuneACCESS and retained in-frame rearrangements with V and J assigned. These tables miss some clones; where compared with another copy, unresolved V genes account for less than half of the shortfall, and the remainder is unexplained. That table supplies the V and J calls and clone size; D and trimming were determined from the DNA. This sample is represented by a few hundred thousand clones; 86% of them were singletons. The ten largest clones add up to roughly 0.8% of the sample. The donors were included in the validation cohort of around 120 subjects, a group kept apart from the roughly 670-subject first cohort. Overall study results and their limits: In both the original and validation cohorts, the classifier was reported to diagnose cytomegalovirus status with high specificity and sensitivity. A later analysis found that TCRs clustered in the first cohort also tended to co-occur in the roughly 120 validation repertoires, with approximately 94% of cluster scores above 0. In vitro tests confirmed that a few of the cytomegalovirus-associated TCR beta chains recognize cytomegalovirus antigens. A later analysis lacked HLA typing for the validation cohort, so it scored co-occurrence in that cohort across all 130 or so repertoires. The study listed over 150 TCR beta chains as associated with cytomegalovirus. According to the authors, the approach could potentially be generalized to other disease states and immunological phenotypes. While some public TCRs were present in many individuals, most TCR sequences turned up only very rarely across donors.

As regards this clone: Its antigen is unknown. One base away there is no much larger clone; base qualities are not given.

As encoded in the germline V gene, CDR1 is MDHEN while CDR2 is SYDVKM. The junction shows trimming of 8 bases on V and 0 bases on J, and the gene matches do not reach 5 bases of it. The CDR3 numbers 15 residues from cysteine through phenylalanine. Only the CDR3 DNA is retained, 45 bases long and in frame from the first base. The rearrangement joined TRBV28 to TRBJ2-1; the central 9 bases match TRBD2. The origin of this receptor is a woman under 30 in good health and CMV-seronegative. The sample comprised PBMCs. For the CDR3, the sequence is CASQFSGSSYNEQFF. The sequenced DNA is TGTGCCAGCCAGTTTAGCGGGAGCTCCTACAATGAGCAGTTCTTC.